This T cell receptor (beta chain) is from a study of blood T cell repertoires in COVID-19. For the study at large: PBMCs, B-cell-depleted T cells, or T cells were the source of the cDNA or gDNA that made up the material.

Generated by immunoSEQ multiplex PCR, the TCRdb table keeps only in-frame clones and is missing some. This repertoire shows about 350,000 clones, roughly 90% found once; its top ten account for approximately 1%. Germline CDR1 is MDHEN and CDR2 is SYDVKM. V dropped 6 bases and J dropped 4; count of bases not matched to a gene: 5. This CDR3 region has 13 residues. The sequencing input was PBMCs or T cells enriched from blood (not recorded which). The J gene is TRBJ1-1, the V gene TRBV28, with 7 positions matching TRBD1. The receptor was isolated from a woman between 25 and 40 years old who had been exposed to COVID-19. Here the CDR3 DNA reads TGTGCCAGCAGCCAGACAGGGATCACTGAAGCTTTCTTT. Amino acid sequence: CASSQTGITEAFF.